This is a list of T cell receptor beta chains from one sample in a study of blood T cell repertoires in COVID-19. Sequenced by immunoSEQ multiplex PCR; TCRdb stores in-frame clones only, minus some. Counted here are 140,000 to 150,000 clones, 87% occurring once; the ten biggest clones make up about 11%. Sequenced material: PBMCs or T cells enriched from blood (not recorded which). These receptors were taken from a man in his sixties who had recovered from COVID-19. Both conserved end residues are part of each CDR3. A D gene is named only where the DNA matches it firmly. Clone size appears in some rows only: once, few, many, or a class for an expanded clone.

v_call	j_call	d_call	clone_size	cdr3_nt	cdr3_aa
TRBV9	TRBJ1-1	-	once	TGTGCCAGCAGCGTAGCTTCTGGGGCCCCTACAGGACAAGCTTTCTTT	CASSVASGAPTGQAFF
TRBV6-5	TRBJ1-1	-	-	TGTGCCAGCAGTTTAGTGGGGGAGGTCACTGAAGCTTTCTTT	CASSLVGEVTEAFF
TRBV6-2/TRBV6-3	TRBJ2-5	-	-	TGTGCCAGCAGTTACTTGGACACGGATGAGACCCAGTACTTC	CASSYLDTDETQYF
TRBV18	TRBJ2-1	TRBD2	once	TGTGCCAGCTCGCGAAAAGCGGGAGGTTTGTACAATGAGCAGTTCTTC	CASSRKAGGLYNEQFF
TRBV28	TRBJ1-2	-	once	TGTGCCAGCAGCGTCCAGGGTCATGGCTACACCTTC	CASSVQGHGYTF
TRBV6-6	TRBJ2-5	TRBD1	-	TGTGCCAGCAGTCGACAGGGGCGGGAGACCCAGTACTTC	CASSRQGRETQYF
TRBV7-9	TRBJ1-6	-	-	TGTGCCACCGGGGAGCCCTCACCCCTCCACTTT	CATGEPSPLHF
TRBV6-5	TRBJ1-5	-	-	TGTGCCAGCCGCCGAGGGGGTGGGGGCAATCAGCCCCAGCATTTT	CASRRGGGGNQPQHF
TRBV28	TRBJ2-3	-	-	TGTGCCAGCAGTTTAACTGATGATACGCAGTATTTT	CASSLTDDTQYF
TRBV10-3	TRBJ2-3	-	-	TGTGCCATCAGTGAGTCACGGGATACGCAGTATTTT	CAISESRDTQYF
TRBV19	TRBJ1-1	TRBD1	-	TGTGCCAGTAGTGGTCAGGGGGGTAACACTGAAGCTTTCTTT	CASSGQGGNTEAFF
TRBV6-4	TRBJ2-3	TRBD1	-	TGTGCCAGCAGTTCTGACAGGGCCGGGGCGGATACGCAGTATTTT	CASSSDRAGADTQYF
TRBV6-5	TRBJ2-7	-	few	TGTGCCAGCAAAAACTCGGACAGAAACTACGAGCAGTACTTC	CASKNSDRNYEQYF
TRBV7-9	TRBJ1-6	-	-	TGTGCCAGCAGCTCCTTTAGTTCACCCCTCCACTTT	CASSSFSSPLHF
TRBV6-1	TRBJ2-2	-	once	TGTGCCAGCAGTGTAATAGCCGGAACGGGTACCGGGGAGCTGTTTTTT	CASSVIAGTGTGELFF
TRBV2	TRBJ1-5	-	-	TGTGCCAGCAAGGTAGGCGGTGGCAATCAGCCCCAGCATTTT	CASKVGGGNQPQHF
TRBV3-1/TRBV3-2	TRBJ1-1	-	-	TGTGCCAGCGGGGGCGACGGGAACACTGAAGCTTTCTTT	CASGGDGNTEAFF
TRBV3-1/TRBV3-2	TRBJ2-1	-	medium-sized	TGTGCCAGCAGCCAAGATGAGTACTACAATGAGCAGTTCTTC	CASSQDEYYNEQFF
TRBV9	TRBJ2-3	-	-	TGTGCCAGCAGCGTAGAAGTGGAGAATACGCAGTATTTT	CASSVEVENTQYF
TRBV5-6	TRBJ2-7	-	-	TGTGCCAGCAGCATACAGGGCCACGAGCAGTACTTC	CASSIQGHEQYF
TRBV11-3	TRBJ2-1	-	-	TGTGCCAGCAGCCGCACGCAGGAGGATGAGCAGTTCTTC	CASSRTQEDEQFF
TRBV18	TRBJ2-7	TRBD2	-	TGTGCCAGCTCACCGGGACTAGCCTCCTACGAGCAGTACTTC	CASSPGLASYEQYF
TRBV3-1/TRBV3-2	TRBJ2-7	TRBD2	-	TGTGCCAGCAGCCTGGGACTAGCCATATCCTACGAGCAGTACTTC	CASSLGLAISYEQYF
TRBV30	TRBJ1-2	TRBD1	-	TGTGCCTGGGACAGGGAAGAAGCAATCCATGAGGGTAATAACTATGGCTACACCTTC	CAWDREEAIHEGNNYGYTF
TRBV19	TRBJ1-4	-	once	TGTGCCAGTAGTGAGTATGATCGTTGGGAAAAACTGTTTTTT	CASSEYDRWEKLFF
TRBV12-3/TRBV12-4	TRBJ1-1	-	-	TGTGCCAGCAGTTTCGGGGGGGTCTCCGAAGCTTTCTTT	CASSFGGVSEAFF
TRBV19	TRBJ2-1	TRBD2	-	TGTGCCAGTACCCTGACTAGCGGGAGGGGAGATGAGCAGTTCTTC	CASTLTSGRGDEQFF
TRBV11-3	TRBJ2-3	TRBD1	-	TGTGCCAGCAGCCGCGGGACAGGGTCTTATACGCAGTATTTT	CASSRGTGSYTQYF
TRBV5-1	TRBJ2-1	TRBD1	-	TGCGCCAGCAGCTGGACCCCCGGACAGGGGGGCTACAATGAGCAGTTCTTC	CASSWTPGQGGYNEQFF
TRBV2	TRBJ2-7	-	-	TGTGCCAGCAGTGGGCCCTCCTACGAGCAGTACTTC	CASSGPSYEQYF
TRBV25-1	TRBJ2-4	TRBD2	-	TGTGCCAGCAGTGAATTTGGTAGCGGGGGATTAAACATTCAGTACTTC	CASSEFGSGGLNIQYF